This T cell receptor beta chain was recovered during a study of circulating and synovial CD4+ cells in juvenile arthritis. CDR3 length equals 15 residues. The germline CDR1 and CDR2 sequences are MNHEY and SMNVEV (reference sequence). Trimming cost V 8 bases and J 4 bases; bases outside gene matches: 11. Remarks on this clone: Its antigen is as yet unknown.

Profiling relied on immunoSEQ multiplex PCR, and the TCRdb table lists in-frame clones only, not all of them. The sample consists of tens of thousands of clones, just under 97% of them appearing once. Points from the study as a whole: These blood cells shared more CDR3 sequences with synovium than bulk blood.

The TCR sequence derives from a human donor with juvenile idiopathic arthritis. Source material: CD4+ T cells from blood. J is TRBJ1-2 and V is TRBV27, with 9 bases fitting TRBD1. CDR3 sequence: CASVGRQGVSYGYTF. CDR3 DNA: TGTGCCAGCGTTGGCCGACAGGGGGTGAGCTATGGCTACACCTTC.